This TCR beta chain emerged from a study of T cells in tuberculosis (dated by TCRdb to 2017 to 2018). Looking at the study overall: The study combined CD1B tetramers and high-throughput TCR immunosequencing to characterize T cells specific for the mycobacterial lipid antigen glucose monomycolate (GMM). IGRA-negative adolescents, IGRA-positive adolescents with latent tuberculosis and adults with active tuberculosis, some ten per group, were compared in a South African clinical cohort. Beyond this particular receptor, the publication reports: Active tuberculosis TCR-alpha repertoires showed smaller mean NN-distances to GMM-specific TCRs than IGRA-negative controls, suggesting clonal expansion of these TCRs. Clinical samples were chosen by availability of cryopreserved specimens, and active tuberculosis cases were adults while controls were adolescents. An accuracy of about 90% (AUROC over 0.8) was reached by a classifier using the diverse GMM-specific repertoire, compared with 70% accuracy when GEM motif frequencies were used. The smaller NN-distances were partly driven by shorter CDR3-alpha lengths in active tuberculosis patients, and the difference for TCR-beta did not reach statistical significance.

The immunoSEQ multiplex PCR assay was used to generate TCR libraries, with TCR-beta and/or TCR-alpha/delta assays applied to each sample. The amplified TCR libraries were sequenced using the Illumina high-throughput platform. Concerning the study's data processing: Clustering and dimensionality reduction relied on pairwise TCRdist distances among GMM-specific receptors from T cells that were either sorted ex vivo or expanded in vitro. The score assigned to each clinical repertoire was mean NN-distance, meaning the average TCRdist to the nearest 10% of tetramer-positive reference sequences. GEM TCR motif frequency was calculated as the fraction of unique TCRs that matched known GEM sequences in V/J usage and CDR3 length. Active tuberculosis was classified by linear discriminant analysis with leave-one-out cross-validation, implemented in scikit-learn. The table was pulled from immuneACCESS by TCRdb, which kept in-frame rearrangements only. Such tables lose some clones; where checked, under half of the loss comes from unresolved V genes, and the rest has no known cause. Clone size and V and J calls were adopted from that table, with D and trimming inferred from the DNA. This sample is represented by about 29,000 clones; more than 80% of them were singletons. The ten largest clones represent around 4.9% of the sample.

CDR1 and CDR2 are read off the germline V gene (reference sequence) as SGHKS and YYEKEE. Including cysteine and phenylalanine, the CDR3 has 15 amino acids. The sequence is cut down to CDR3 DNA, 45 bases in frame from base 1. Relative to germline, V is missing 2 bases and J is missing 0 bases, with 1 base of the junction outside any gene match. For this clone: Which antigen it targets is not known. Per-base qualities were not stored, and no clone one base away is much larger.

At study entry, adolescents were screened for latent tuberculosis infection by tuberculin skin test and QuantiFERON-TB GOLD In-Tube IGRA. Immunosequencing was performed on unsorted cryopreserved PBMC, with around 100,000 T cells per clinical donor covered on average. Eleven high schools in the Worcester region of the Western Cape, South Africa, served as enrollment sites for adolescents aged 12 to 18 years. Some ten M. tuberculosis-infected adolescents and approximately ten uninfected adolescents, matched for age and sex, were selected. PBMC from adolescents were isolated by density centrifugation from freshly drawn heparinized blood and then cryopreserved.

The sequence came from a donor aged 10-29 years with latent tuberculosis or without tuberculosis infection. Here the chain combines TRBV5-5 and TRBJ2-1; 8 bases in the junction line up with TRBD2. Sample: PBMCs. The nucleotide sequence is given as TGTGCCAGCAGCTTTCTAGCGGGCTCCTACAATGAGCAGTTCTTC. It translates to CASSFLAGSYNEQFF.